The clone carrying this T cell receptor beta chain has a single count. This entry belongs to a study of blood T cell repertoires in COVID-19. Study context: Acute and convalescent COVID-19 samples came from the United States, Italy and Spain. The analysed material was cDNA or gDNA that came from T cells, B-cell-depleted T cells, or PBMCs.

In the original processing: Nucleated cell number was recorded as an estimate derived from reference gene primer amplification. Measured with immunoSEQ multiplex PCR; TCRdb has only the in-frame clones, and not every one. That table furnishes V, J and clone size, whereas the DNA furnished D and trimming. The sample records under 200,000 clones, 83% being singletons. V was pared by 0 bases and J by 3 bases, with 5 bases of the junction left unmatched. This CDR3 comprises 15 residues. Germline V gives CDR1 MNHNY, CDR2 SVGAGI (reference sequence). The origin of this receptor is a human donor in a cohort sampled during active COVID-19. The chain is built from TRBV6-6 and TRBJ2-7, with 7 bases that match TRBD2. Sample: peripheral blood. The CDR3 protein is CASSYSLGGVYEQYF. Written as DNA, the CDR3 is TGTGCCAGCAGTTACTCCCTGGGGGGGGTCTACGAGCAGTACTTC.